The sequence of this T cell receptor (beta chain) was determined in a study of T cells in Graves' hyperthyroidism and ophthalmopathy. Points from the study as a whole: Most thyroid clonotypes that were expanded above 0.001 also turned up in blood. By a 13 V-J model, ophthalmopathy was set apart from stable hyperthyroidism.

The CDR3 totals 15 residues. Germline lookup yields CDR1 SNHLY and CDR2 FYNNEI. V was pared by 4 bases and J by 7 bases, with 20 bases between. Template material for amplifying TCR beta CDR3 regions consisted of RNA transcripts. A first-round RT-PCR of the TCR CDR3 used the HTBI primer set. TCRdb ran MiXCR on the multiplex PCR reads and lists one entry per CDR3 protein. This sample yields some 50,000 distinct CDR3 sequences, of which roughly 50% are seen a single time; about 9% belongs to the top ten. This clonotype was observed at least ten times. The antigen is unknown. Any patient presenting with uncontrolled infection, other autoimmune disease, pregnancy or lactation was left out. Based on clinical symptoms, serum thyroxine and TRAb, thyroid ultrasound and orbital computed tomography, diagnoses were reached.

The chain is built from TRBV2 and TRBJ2-7; D gene ambiguous. Sequences were obtained from blood. This TCR was recovered from a woman in her forties or fifties with Graves' ophthalmopathy. The DNA of the CDR3 is TGTGCCAGCAGTGGATTACCGGATTCGCCCTCGGAGCAGTACTTC. It yields the protein CASSGLPDSPSEQYF.